The 20 T cell receptor beta chains below come from one sample, sequenced in a study of T cell responses to AZD1222 COVID-19 vaccine. The data were produced by immunoSEQ multiplex PCR, yet TCRdb's version contains in-frame clones alone and is incomplete. Counted here are some 150,000 clones, more than 90% occurring once; the ten biggest clones make up approximately 3.4%. Sequencing used peripheral blood, obtained 28 days after the second AZD1222 dose. These receptors were taken from an adult who received the AZD1222 COVID-19 vaccine.

J is TRBJ2-1 and V is TRBV14; possible D gene TRBD1, 5 bases. Germline lookup yields CDR1 SGHDN and CDR2 FVKESK. V was clipped by 4 bases and J by 8 bases, with 12 bases between them. The CDR3 sequence is 13 residues long. The CDR3 coding sequence is TGTGCCAGCAGCCCAGGCAGGGTCGATGAGCAGTTCTTC. This translates into CASSPGRVDEQFF.

The chain couples TRBV28 to TRBJ2-4; D remains unclear. CDR1 is MDHEN and CDR2 is SYDVKM in the germline V gene. CDR3 size: 14 residues. V gave up 5 bases and J gave up 1 base, with 9 bases separating them. The CDR3 here is CASSPLLAKNIQYF. The CDR3 bases are TGTGCCAGCAGTCCCCTTTTGGCCAAAAACATTCAGTACTTC.

The V call is TRBV5-5, the J call TRBJ2-2, with D perhaps TRBD1 (6 bases). Germline V CDR1 and CDR2: SGHKS, YYEKEE (reference sequence). This CDR3 spans 16 amino acids. Trimming shortened V by 5 bases and J by 3 bases, and 17 bases separated the two germline ends. CDR3 protein: CASSPRDIGYTGELFF. The DNA for the CDR3 is TGTGCCAGCAGTCCACGGGACATAGGATACACCGGGGAGCTGTTTTTT.

This chain uses TRBV27 with TRBJ1-6; D remains unclear. Trimming pared 8 bases from V and 4 bases from J, leaving 6 bases between. In germline, CDR1 is MNHEY, CDR2 SMNVEV (reference sequence). The CDR3 totals 12 residues. The CDR3 reads CASGKYNSPLHF. In nucleotides, the CDR3 is TGTGCCAGCGGGAAGTATAATTCACCCCTCCACTTT.

The rearrangement links TRBV12-5 to TRBJ2-7; no definite D call. The CDR3 has 14 residues. Germline-derived CDR1 and CDR2 are LGHNT and FRNRAP. V lost 2 bases, J lost 5 bases, and 13 bases lay in between. The CDR3 here is CASGLRPLTDEQYF. The DNA for the CDR3 is TGTGCTAGTGGTTTGCGGCCCCTAACGGACGAGCAGTACTTC. Full variable domain (remainder filled in from reference TRBV12-5 and TRBJ2-7): DARVTQTPRHKVTEMGQEVTMRCQPILGHNTVFWYRQTMMQGLELLAYFRNRAPLDDSGMPKDRFSAEMPDATLATLKIQPSEPRDSAVYFCASGLRPLTDEQYFGPGTRLTVT.

V usage is TRBV29-1 and J usage is TRBJ1-1; 8 bases agree with TRBD1. The CDR3 sequence is 12 residues long. Per germline, CDR1 SQVTM and CDR2 ANQGSEA. Trimming at V came to 6 bases and at J to 4 bases, leaving 4 bases not matched to a gene. CDR3 residues: CSVATGGTEAFF. In DNA, the CDR3 is TGCAGCGTGGCAACAGGGGGCACTGAAGCTTTCTTT.

The rearrangement joins TRBV18 to TRBJ2-2; a possible D gene is TRBD2 (5 bases). Germline values: CDR1 KGHSH, CDR2 LQKENI. The CDR3 has 14 residues. The ends were cut back, 1 base at V and 5 bases at J, with 8 bases in the middle. CDR3 residues: CASSPQGGTGELFF. The CDR3 DNA reads as TGTGCCAGCTCACCACAGGGCGGGACCGGGGAGCTGTTTTTT.

The V call is TRBV18, the J call TRBJ1-2; weak D call: TRBD1 (5 bases). This CDR3 is built from 13 residues. V gave up 3 bases and J gave up 7 bases, with 12 bases separating them. Germline values: CDR1 KGHSH, CDR2 LQKENI. CDR3 bases: TGTGCCAGCTCACCGCTGGAGAGGGGTGGCTACACCTTC. Protein: CASSPLERGGYTF.

This rearrangement joins TRBV9 to TRBJ1-2; D gene uncertain. Trimming cost V 3 bases and J 9 bases, with 18 bases left between them. Germline V gene lookup returns CDR1 SGDLS and CDR2 YYNGEE. The CDR3 consists of 14 residues. CDR3 in amino acids: CASSAYRSGDRYTF. The DNA of the CDR3 is TGTGCCAGCAGCGCGTATAGGTCCGGGGATCGCTACACCTTC. The whole variable domain, remainder taken from reference TRBV9 and TRBJ1-2, is DSGVTQTPKHLITATGQRVTLRCSPRSGDLSVYWYQQSLDQGLQFLIQYYNGEERAKGNILERFSAQQFPDLHSELNLSSLELGDSALYFCASSAYRSGDRYTFGSGTRLTVV.

This chain connects TRBV7-9 to TRBJ1-2; TRBD1 matches at 7 bases. Losses at the gene ends were 5 bases for V and 4 bases for J; bases not matched to a gene: 4. Germline-derived CDR1 and CDR2 are SEHNR and FQNEAQ (reference sequence). This CDR3 is 13 amino acids long. The CDR3 region has the DNA TGTGCCAGCAGCACGGGGGACAGCTATGGCTACACCTTC. This translates into CASSTGDSYGYTF. Full variable domain (rest looked up from reference TRBV7-9 and TRBJ1-2): DTGVSQNPRHKITKRGQNVTFRCDPISEHNRLYWYRQTLGQGPEFLTYFQNEAQLEKSRLLSDRFSAERPKGSFSTLEIQRTEQGDSAMYLCASSTGDSYGYTFGSGTRLTVV.

This clone was recorded once. The chain has TRBV4-3 and TRBJ1-2, with D possibly matching TRBD1 (5 bases). In germline, CDR1 is LGHNA, CDR2 YSLEER. Trimming took off 3 bases at V and 7 bases at J, with 15 bases between the two ends. The CDR3 is 14 residues long. Here the CDR3 DNA reads TGCGCCAGCAGCCACCTTGGGAGACAGCCTGGCTACACCTTC. It codes for CASSHLGRQPGYTF.

V is TRBV29-1 and J is TRBJ2-7; D may be TRBD2 (6 bases). CDR1 and CDR2 from the germline V gene are SQVTM and ANQGSEA. The CDR3 runs to 11 residues. The ends were cut back, 8 bases at V and 2 bases at J, with 10 bases in the middle. In DNA form, the CDR3 reads TGCAGCACGGGGGACCCCTACGAGCAGTACTTC. Its protein is CSTGDPYEQYF.

The CDR3 DNA reads TGCGCCAGCAGCCAAGATCTTACGGCAGGGAGGCAGCCCCAGCATTTT. Translation: CASSQDLTAGRQPQHF. The rearrangement joins TRBV4-1 to TRBJ1-5; a weak D match, TRBD1 (5 bases). Germline CDR1 reads MGHRA; CDR2 reads YSYEKL. The ends were cut back, 0 bases at V and 7 bases at J, with 16 bases in the middle. The CDR3 extends over 16 amino acids.

The sample holds one count of this clone. The J gene is TRBJ2-5, the V gene TRBV19, with 7 bases aligning to TRBD2. The junction had 6 bases not matched to a gene; V was cut back by 3 bases and J by 5 bases. CDR1 and CDR2 from the germline V gene are LNHDA and SQIVND (reference sequence). The CDR3 contains 14 residues. CDR3 sequence (DNA): TGTGCCAGTAGTATTAGTAGCGGGTTCGAGACCCAGTACTTC. Translating it yields CASSISSGFETQYF. Full variable domain (missing parts from reference TRBV19 and TRBJ2-5): DGGITQSPKYLFRKEGQNVTLSCEQNLNHDAMYWYRQDPGQGLRLIYYSQIVNDFQKGDIAEGYSVSREKKESFPLTVTSAQKNPTAFYLCASSISSGFETQYFGPGTRLLVL.

The chain has TRBV10-1 and TRBJ2-7; D is uncertain. The ends were cut back, 3 bases at V and 4 bases at J, with 13 bases in the middle. CDR1 is WNHNN, CDR2 SYGVQD, per germline (reference sequence). The CDR3 covers 14 residues. The CDR3 loop reads CASSDWPLGYEQYF. Here the CDR3 DNA reads TGCGCCAGCAGTGATTGGCCCTTGGGTTACGAGCAGTACTTC.

This chain's CDR3 is CASSLRGGTSGQETQYF. DNA of the CDR3: TGTGCCAGCAGCTTGAGGGGAGGGACTAGCGGCCAAGAGACCCAGTACTTC. The chain has TRBV11-3 and TRBJ2-5; 11 bases match TRBD2. V shed 3 bases, J shed 1 base, and the junction held 7 bases outside the gene matches. Germline CDR1 and CDR2: SGHNT and YENEEA. There are 17 residues in the CDR3.

The CDR3 DNA is TGTGCCAGCTCACCAGGGGCAGGGTTGGAGACCCAGTACTTC. This translates into CASSPGAGLETQYF. The chain has TRBV18 and TRBJ2-5, with a tentative D call TRBD1 (5 bases). Germline CDR1 is KGHSH and CDR2 is LQKENI. The CDR3 has 14 amino acids. V lost 2 bases to trimming and J lost 5 bases, with 12 bases between them.

The genes are TRBV19 and TRBJ2-7; no clear D. Germline lookup yields CDR1 LNHDA and CDR2 SQIVND (reference sequence). The CDR3 covers 13 residues. V lost 3 bases, J lost 4 bases, and 10 bases lay in between. As DNA, the CDR3 is TGTGCCAGTAGTATGGGGTTTTCTTACGAGCAGTACTTC. Protein: CASSMGFSYEQYF.

J is TRBJ2-7 and V is TRBV4-1; D not resolved. The CDR3 runs to 14 residues. V was shortened by 1 base and J by 3 bases, with 10 bases between the two germline ends. Germline CDR1 is MGHRA and CDR2 is YSYEKL. CDR3: CASSQAPILYEQYF. In DNA form, the CDR3 reads TGCGCCAGCAGCCAAGCCCCCATTCTCTACGAGCAGTACTTC.

The chain carries TRBV7-9 and TRBJ2-6; D may be TRBD1 (8 bases). Germline assignment: CDR1 SEHNR and CDR2 FQNEAQ (reference sequence). CDR3 length: 17 residues. Between the trimmed V and J ends, which lost 6 bases and 0 bases, there was a span of 15 bases. DNA for the CDR3: TGTGCCAGCAGATCTACAGGGGGGGACTCTGGGGCCAACGTCCTGACTTTC. Protein: CASRSTGGDSGANVLTF.